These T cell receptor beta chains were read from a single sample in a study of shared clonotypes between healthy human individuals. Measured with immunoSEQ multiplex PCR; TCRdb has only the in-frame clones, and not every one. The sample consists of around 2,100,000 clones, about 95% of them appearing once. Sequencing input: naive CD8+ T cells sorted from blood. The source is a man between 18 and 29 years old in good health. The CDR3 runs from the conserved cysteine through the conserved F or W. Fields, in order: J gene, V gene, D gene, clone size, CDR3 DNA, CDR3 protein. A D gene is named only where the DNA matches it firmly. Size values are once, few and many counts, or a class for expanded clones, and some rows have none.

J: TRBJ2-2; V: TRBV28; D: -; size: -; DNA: TGTGCCAGCAGTTTAAGGGCGGGTTGGAACACCGGGGAGCTGTTTTTT; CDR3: CASSLRAGWNTGELFF
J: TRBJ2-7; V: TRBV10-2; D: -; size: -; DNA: TGCGCCAGCAGTAGCGGCAGTAGCACTCTGGACGAGCAGTACTTC; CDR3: CASSSGSSTLDEQYF
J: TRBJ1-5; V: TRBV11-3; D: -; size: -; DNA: TGTGCCAGCAAGGTGTTGGGACATTCTAGCAATCAGCCCCAGCATTTT; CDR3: CASKVLGHSSNQPQHF
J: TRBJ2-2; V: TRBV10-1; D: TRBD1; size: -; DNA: TGCGCCAGCAGTAACCCCTCGACAGGGGGATACACCGGGGAGCTGTTTTTT; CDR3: CASSNPSTGGYTGELFF
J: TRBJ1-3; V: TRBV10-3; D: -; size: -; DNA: TGTGCCATCAGTGAGTCGACGCGGGGGGTCGACACCATATATTTT; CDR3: CAISESTRGVDTIYF
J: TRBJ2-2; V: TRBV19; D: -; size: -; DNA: TGTGCCAGTAGTACGTATATGATTAGCGCCGGGGAGCTGTTTTTT; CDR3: CASSTYMISAGELFF
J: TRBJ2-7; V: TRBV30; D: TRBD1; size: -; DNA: TGTGCCTGGAGTCCAATGACAGGGCCCCCTAACGAGCAGTACTTC; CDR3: CAWSPMTGPPNEQYF
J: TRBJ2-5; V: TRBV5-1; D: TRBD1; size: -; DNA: TGCGCCAGCAGCTTGGGACAGGGTAGCGAGACCCAGTACTTC; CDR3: CASSLGQGSETQYF
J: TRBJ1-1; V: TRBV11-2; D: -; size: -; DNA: TGTGCCAGCAGCTTACTTGCCGGGGTAGAAGCTTTCTTT; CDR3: CASSLLAGVEAFF
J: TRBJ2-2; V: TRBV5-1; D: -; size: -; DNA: TGCGCCAGCAGCTTCGGGGTAGGCGGGGAGCTGTTTTTT; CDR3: CASSFGVGGELFF
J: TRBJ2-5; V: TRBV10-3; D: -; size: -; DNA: TGTGCCATCAGTGATGTGGGAGAGACCCAGTACTTC; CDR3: CAISDVGETQYF
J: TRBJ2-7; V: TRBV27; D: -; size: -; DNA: TGTGCCAGCGCTTTGGGGGGCTCCTACGAGCAGTACTTC; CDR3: CASALGGSYEQYF
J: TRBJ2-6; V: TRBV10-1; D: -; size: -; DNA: TGCGCCAGCAGTGTGAAGGCTCCCCTCCTCCCCGGGGCCAACGTCCTGACTTTC; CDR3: CASSVKAPLLPGANVLTF
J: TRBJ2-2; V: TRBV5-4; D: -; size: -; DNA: TGTGCCAGCAGCTTGGCAGGGCGGGGCTTAAACACCGGGGAGCTGTTTTTT; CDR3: CASSLAGRGLNTGELFF
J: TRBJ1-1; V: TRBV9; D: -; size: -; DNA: TGTGCCAGCAGCGTAGCGGAGACTTATGAAGCTTTCTTT; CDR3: CASSVAETYEAFF
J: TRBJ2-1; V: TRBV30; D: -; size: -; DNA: TGTGCCTGGACTTCTAGGGGGGGGCAGTTCTTC; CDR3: CAWTSRGGQFF
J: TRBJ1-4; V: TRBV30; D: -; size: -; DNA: TGTGCCTGGAGTGTCCAGGATGTTGGGGAAAAACTGTTTTTT; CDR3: CAWSVQDVGEKLFF
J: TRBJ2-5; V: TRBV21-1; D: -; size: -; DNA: TGTGCCAGCGGCCGGGACAGGGGTCAAAGGGGAGAGACCCAGTACTTC; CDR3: CASGRDRGQRGETQYF
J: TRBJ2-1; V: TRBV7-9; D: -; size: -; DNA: TGTGCCAGCAGCCTAACCGTCGGCTACGGTAATGAGCAGTTCTTC; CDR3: CASSLTVGYGNEQFF
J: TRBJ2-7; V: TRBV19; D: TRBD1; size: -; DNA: TGTGCCAGTAGTATTAACAGGGGCGGTGTCGGCGAGCAGTACTTC; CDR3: CASSINRGGVGEQYF
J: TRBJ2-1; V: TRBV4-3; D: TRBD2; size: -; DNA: TGCGCCAGCAGCCCTGGGGCGGGAGGCTACAATGAGCAGTTCTTC; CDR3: CASSPGAGGYNEQFF
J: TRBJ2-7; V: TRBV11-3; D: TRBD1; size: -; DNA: TGTGCCAGCAGCTCTGAAGCCGGGACAGGGCCCTACGAGCAGTACTTC; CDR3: CASSSEAGTGPYEQYF
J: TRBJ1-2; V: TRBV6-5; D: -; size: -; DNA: TGTGCCAGCAGTTTTGGCAGGGTATATGGCTACACCTTC; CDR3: CASSFGRVYGYTF
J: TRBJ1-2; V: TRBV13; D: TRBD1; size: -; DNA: TGTGCCAGCAGCTTAGGGACAGGGACCAACTATGGCTACACCTTC; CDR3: CASSLGTGTNYGYTF
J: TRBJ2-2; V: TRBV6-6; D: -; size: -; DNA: TGTGCCAGCAGTTACTCGAGGGGGGCTTCCACCGGGGAGCTGTTTTTT; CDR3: CASSYSRGASTGELFF
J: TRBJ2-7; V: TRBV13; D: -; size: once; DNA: TGTGCCAGCAGCTTAACCGCGAGTACTACCTACGAGCAGTACTTC; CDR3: CASSLTASTTYEQYF
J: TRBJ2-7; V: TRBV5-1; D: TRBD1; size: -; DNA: TGCGCCAGCAGCTTGGGATACGCCGGGACAGTAACTTACGAGCAGTACTTC; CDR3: CASSLGYAGTVTYEQYF
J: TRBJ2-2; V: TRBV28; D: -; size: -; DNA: TGTGCCAGCAGTTTCGGCACCGGGGAGCTGTTTTTT; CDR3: CASSFGTGELFF
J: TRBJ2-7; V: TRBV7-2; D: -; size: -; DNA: TGTGCCAGCAGCTTATGGGTACAGCCCCCTGCCTCCTACGAGCAGTACTTC; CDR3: CASSLWVQPPASYEQYF
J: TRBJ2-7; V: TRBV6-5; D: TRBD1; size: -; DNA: TGTGCCAGCAGAGATCTCAGGGACAGTGAGCAGTACTTC; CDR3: CASRDLRDSEQYF
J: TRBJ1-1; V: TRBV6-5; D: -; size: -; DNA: TGTGCCAGCAGTTACACCCGTCTGAACACTGAAGCTTTCTTT; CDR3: CASSYTRLNTEAFF
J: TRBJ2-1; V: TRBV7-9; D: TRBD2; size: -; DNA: TGTGCCAGCAGCCCGCCGAACGGACTAGCCAATGAGCAGTTCTTC; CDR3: CASSPPNGLANEQFF
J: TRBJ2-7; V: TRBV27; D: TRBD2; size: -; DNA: TGTGCCAGCACCTATTCTAGCGGGAGGGCCTATTACGAGCAGTACTTC; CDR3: CASTYSSGRAYYEQYF
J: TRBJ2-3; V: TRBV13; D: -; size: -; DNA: TGTGCCAGCAGCTTAGAAAGTACAGATACGCAGTATTTT; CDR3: CASSLESTDTQYF
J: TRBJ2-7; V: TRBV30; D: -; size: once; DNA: TGTGCCTGGAGCCCCGGGAACTACGAGCAGTACTTC; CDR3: CAWSPGNYEQYF
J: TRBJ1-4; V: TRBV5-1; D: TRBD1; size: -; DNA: TGCGCCAGCAGCTTGACCCCCGGGACAGGGGAAAAACTGTTTTTT; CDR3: CASSLTPGTGEKLFF
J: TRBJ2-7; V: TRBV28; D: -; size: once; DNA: TGTGCCAGCAGTCGGGGGTACGAGCAGTACTTC; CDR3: CASSRGYEQYF
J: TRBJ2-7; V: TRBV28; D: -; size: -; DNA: TGTGCCAGCAGTTTCGGGACTGCGAGCTCCTACGAGCAGTACTTC; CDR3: CASSFGTASSYEQYF
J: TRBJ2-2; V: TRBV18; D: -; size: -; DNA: TGTGCCAGCTCACCATCCGGCAGAGGTTACACCGGGGAGCTGTTTTTT; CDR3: CASSPSGRGYTGELFF
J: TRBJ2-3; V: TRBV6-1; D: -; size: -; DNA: TGTGCCAGCAAGGGGGACAACACAGATACGCAGTATTTT; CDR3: CASKGDNTDTQYF
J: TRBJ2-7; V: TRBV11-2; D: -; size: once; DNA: TGTGCCAGCAGCTTCGGCGGGACTTCCTACGAGCAGTACTTC; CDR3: CASSFGGTSYEQYF
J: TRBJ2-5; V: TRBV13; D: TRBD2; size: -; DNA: TGTGCCAGCAGCCCCCGGGTAGCGGGGGGCCAAGAGACCCAGTACTTC; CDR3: CASSPRVAGGQETQYF
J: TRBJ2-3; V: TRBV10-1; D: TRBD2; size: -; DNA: TGCGCCAGCAGTGACTCCACTAGCGGGAACACAGATACGCAGTATTTT; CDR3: CASSDSTSGNTDTQYF
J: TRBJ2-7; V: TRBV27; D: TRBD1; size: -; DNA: TGTGCCAGCAGACTTATACAGGGGTACGAGCAGTACTTC; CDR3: CASRLIQGYEQYF
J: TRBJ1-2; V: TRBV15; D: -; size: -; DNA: TGTGCCACCAGCAGAGTCGAGGCCCCCTATGGCTACACCTTC; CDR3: CATSRVEAPYGYTF